This T cell receptor beta chain was identified during a study of blood T cell repertoires in COVID-19. Study-wide context: Samples taken during acute and convalescent COVID-19 were collected in the United States, Italy and Spain. Sources were T cells, B-cell-depleted T cells, or PBMCs; the material itself was cDNA or gDNA.

Here immunoSEQ multiplex PCR was the method, and the copy in TCRdb shows in-frame clones only, minus some. The sample has approximately 200,000 clones; about 83% are singletons. Germline V CDR1 and CDR2: WNHNN, SYGVQD (reference sequence). The CDR3 runs to 11 residues. The ends were cut back, 10 bases at V and 7 bases at J, with 13 bases in the middle. This rearrangement joins TRBV10-1 to TRBJ1-1, with D possibly matching TRBD1 (5 bases). The TCR sequence derives from a woman aged 50 to 65 with acute or convalescent COVID-19. Sequenced sample: peripheral blood. CDR3 nucleotide sequence: TGCGCCACCAACCAGGGAGGTGAAGCTTTCTTT. This encodes CATNQGGEAFF.